A single sample gave rise to the 11 T cell receptor beta chains below, sequenced in a study of T cells in Graves' hyperthyroidism and ophthalmopathy. Amplification of TCR beta CDR3 regions used RNA as the template. RT-PCR in the first round (using the HTBI primer set) targeted the TCR CDR3. One entry per CDR3 protein results from TCRdb running MiXCR on the multiplex PCR reads. The table lists roughly 740,000 distinct CDR3 sequences, about 16% of them singletons. The source material was blood. The receptors shown here come from a man aged 18 to 30 with Graves' hyperthyroidism.

This clonotype was detected only a few times. The rearrangement links TRBV4-1 to TRBJ2-5; TRBD2 matches 9 bases. The CDR3 is 18 amino acids. CDR1 is MGHRA and CDR2 is YSYEKL in the germline V gene. V lost 8 bases, J lost 5 bases, and 21 bases stayed unmatched. Written as DNA, the CDR3 is TGCGCCAGCGCTCCGACCCGGACTAGCGTTAACTCGGGGGAGACCCAGTACTTC. It yields the protein CASAPTRTSVNSGETQYF.

This clonotype showed up many times. DNA for the CDR3: TGCAGCGTTGGAGGGGACAGGGCCTACGAGCAGTACTTC. Translating it yields CSVGGDRAYEQYF. The rearrangement joins TRBV29-1 to TRBJ2-7, with TRBD1 matching 9 bases. This CDR3 contains 13 residues. Germline values: CDR1 SQVTM, CDR2 ANQGSEA. The trim removed 4 bases at V and 2 bases at J, leaving 3 bases unmatched.

Comments on this clonotype: A junction end diverges from the germline sequence, so it may reflect a read error. V gene TRBV7-9 combines with J gene TRBJ2-7; 8 bases match TRBD2. The CDR3 covers 12 residues. Germline V gene data show CDR1 as SEHNR and CDR2 as FQNEAQ (reference sequence). Written as DNA, the CDR3 is TGTGCCAGCACCTTAGCGGGAACCGAGCAGTACTTC. Translated, it gives CASTLAGTEQYF. Based on the CDR3 plus reference TRBV7-9 and TRBJ2-7, the full variable domain is DTGVSQNPRHKITKRGQNVTFRCDPISEHNRLYWYRQTLGQGPEFLTYFQNEAQLEKSRLLSDRFSAERPKGSFSTLEIQRTEQGDSAMYLCASTLAGTEQYFGPGTRLTVT.

Ten or more counts support this clonotype. The rearrangement uses TRBV20-1 and TRBJ2-2; D unclear. V lost 0 bases, J lost 3 bases, and 5 bases lay in between. The CDR3 has 13 amino acids. Germline lookup yields CDR1 DFQATT and CDR2 SNEGSKA (reference sequence). The CDR3, as DNA: TGCAGTGCTAGAGAGGTGCACACCGGGGAGCTGTTTTTT. Amino acid sequence: CSAREVHTGELFF.

The table lists this clonotype with many counts. The chain combines TRBV20-1 with TRBJ2-1; 11 bases line up with TRBD2. Germline V gene lookup returns CDR1 DFQATT and CDR2 SNEGSKA (reference sequence). This CDR3 comprises 16 residues. With 3 bases clipped from V and 9 bases from J, the junction kept 13 bases outside the gene matches. The DNA for the CDR3 is TGCAGTGCTAGCCCCCGACTAGCGGGAAGGTATGGTGAGCAGTTCTTC. Its translation is CSASPRLAGRYGEQFF.

This clonotype was observed a handful of times. This chain connects TRBV7-8 to TRBJ1-5, with a tentative D call TRBD1 (5 bases). Germline lookup yields CDR1 SGHVS and CDR2 FQNEAQ. There are 15 residues in the CDR3. V was shortened by 5 bases and J by 2 bases, with 13 bases between the two germline ends. The chain's CDR3 is CASSQVPGRNQPQHF. The DNA for the CDR3 is TGTGCCAGCAGCCAAGTACCGGGACGCAATCAGCCCCAGCATTTT.

The chain couples TRBV6-1 to TRBJ2-2; D is unresolved. The CDR3 has 12 amino acids. Trimming took 7 bases from V and 6 from J, leaving 9 bases between them. The germline V gene has CDR1 MNHNS and CDR2 SASEGT. CDR3 nucleotides: TGTGCCAGCAAGGCGGTCGCCGGGGAGCTGTTTTTT. Amino acids: CASKAVAGELFF.

This clonotype has more than one count but fewer than ten. J is TRBJ2-1 and V is TRBV20-1, with D hard to call. The CDR3 has 14 amino acids. Per the germline V gene, CDR1 is DFQATT and CDR2 is SNEGSKA (reference sequence). Trimming took 1 base from V and 8 from J, leaving 15 bases between them. CDR3 in amino acids: CSARVPGAMDEQFF. Written as DNA, the CDR3 is TGCAGTGCTAGAGTCCCAGGCGCCATGGATGAGCAGTTCTTC.

This rearrangement joins TRBV9 to TRBJ1-3; the match to TRBD1 covers 9 bases. The CDR3 length is 18 residues. Germline loops: CDR1 SGDLS, CDR2 YYNGEE. Trimming cost V 0 bases and J 0 bases; bases outside gene matches: 7. The CDR3 reads CASSVVPVQGASGNTIYF. The DNA of the CDR3 is TGTGCCAGCAGCGTAGTACCGGTACAGGGGGCCTCTGGAAACACCATATATTTT.

In its sample, this clonotype was seen a few times. The CDR3 is CASSYSGYNTGELFF. CDR3 DNA sequence: TGTGCCAGCAGTTACTCGGGCTATAACACCGGGGAGCTGTTTTTT. The chain uses TRBV6-5 and TRBJ2-2; no clear D. The germline CDR1 and CDR2 sequences are MNHEY and SVGAGI. This CDR3 comprises 15 residues. Deletions cut 0 bases from V and 2 bases from J, with 7 bases between.

This clonotype was seen at least ten times. The genes are TRBV28 and TRBJ2-7; possibly TRBD1 or TRBD2 for D (5 bases each). This CDR3 spans 14 amino acids. Germline values: CDR1 MDHEN, CDR2 SYDVKM. Trimming took 6 bases from V and 6 from J, leaving 18 bases between them. The CDR3 bases are TGTGCCAGCAGCATCTCCGGGACCTCCAGCGAGCAGTACTTC. Translated, it gives CASSISGTSSEQYF.